Listed below are T cell receptor beta chains from one sample, sequenced in a study of blood T cell repertoires in COVID-19. Measured with immunoSEQ multiplex PCR; TCRdb has only the in-frame clones, and not every one. Found here are some 19,000 clones, roughly four fifths of them singletons; the top ten hold approximately 6.6%. Sequencing input: peripheral blood. The receptors come from a human donor in a cohort sampled during active COVID-19. Both conserved end residues are part of each CDR3. The order of the fields is clone size, D gene, J gene, V gene, CDR3 DNA, CDR3 protein. D genes are given only for firm matches. Expanded clones are given a class, and other clones once, few, many or no size at all.

once	-	TRBJ2-7	TRBV28	TGTGCCAGCAGTTTTCATAGCTACGAGCAGTACTTC	CASSFHSYEQYF
-	TRBD2	TRBJ2-1	TRBV6-6	TGTGCCAGCAGTCCTCGAGCGGGGAGCAATGAGCAGTTCTTC	CASSPRAGSNEQFF
-	TRBD1	TRBJ1-2	TRBV5-6	TGTGCCAGCAGCTCGTACAGGGGTCGGTCGGACTATGGCTACACCTTC	CASSSYRGRSDYGYTF
-	-	TRBJ2-1	TRBV9	TGTGCCAGCAGCGTAGCGGTGGGGGCCTCATACAATGAGCAGTTCTTC	CASSVAVGASYNEQFF
-	-	TRBJ1-6	TRBV28	TGTGCCAGCAGTTCAAGGAGAGAACTTTCACCCCTCCACTTT	CASSSRRELSPLHF
-	-	TRBJ1-1	TRBV6-4	TGTGCCAGCAGTGAACGGGGGAACACTGAAGCTTTCTTT	CASSERGNTEAFF
-	-	TRBJ1-6	TRBV10-3	TGTGCCATCAGTGAGGGGGGCGGTAGTTCACCCCTCCACTTT	CAISEGGGSSPLHF
-	-	TRBJ1-6	TRBV4-2	TGTGCCAGCAGCCAAGATCCGGGCAGGGTGGACTCACCCCTCCACTTT	CASSQDPGRVDSPLHF
few	-	TRBJ2-5	TRBV11-3	TGTGCCAGCAGCTTAGACGACGGGGGAGAGACCCAGTACTTC	CASSLDDGGETQYF
-	TRBD1	TRBJ1-1	TRBV25-1	TGTGCCAGCAGTGAATCGACAGGGTCGGGGAACACTGAAGCTTTCTTT	CASSESTGSGNTEAFF
-	-	TRBJ1-3	TRBV7-9	TGTGCCAGCAGCCCGGGACCAGGCAGGGGCTCTGGAAACACCATATATTTT	CASSPGPGRGSGNTIYF
-	TRBD1	TRBJ1-4	TRBV5-4	TGTGCCAGCAGCCGCGGCCAGGGGGAAGAAAAACTGTTTTTT	CASSRGQGEEKLFF
-	-	TRBJ2-2	TRBV3-1/TRBV3-2	TGTGCCAGCAGCCAATTTAGCGGGAACACCGGGGAGCTGTTTTTT	CASSQFSGNTGELFF
-	-	TRBJ1-6	TRBV28	TGTGCCAGCAGCCCCTTGGCTACGGGTAATTCACCCCTCCACTTT	CASSPLATGNSPLHF
-	TRBD1	TRBJ1-4	TRBV30	TGTGCCTGGAGGCCGGGACAGGGGTTTAATGAAAAACTGTTTTTT	CAWRPGQGFNEKLFF
-	TRBD1	TRBJ1-1	TRBV5-5	TGTGCCAGCAGCTCCGGGGACAGGAACACTGAAGCTTTCTTT	CASSSGDRNTEAFF
-	TRBD1	TRBJ2-5	TRBV30	TGTGCCTGGAGGCGACAGGGGTCCCAAGAGACCCAGTACTTC	CAWRRQGSQETQYF
-	-	TRBJ1-6	TRBV5-4	TGTGCCAGCAGCTTGGAAGGGGATTCACCCCTCCACTTT	CASSLEGDSPLHF
-	-	TRBJ2-3	TRBV7-2	TGTGCCAGCAGCTTAAGGGGGGGCGGGAGCACAGATACGCAGTATTTT	CASSLRGGGSTDTQYF
-	TRBD2	TRBJ2-1	TRBV6-4	TGTGCCAGCAGTGGACTAGCGGGAGTGGCCAATGAGCAGTTCTTC	CASSGLAGVANEQFF
once	TRBD2	TRBJ2-1	TRBV7-8	TGTGCCAGCAGCTATCGGGAGGGTGAAGGCTATGAGCAGTTCTTC	CASSYREGEGYEQFF
-	TRBD1	TRBJ1-5	TRBV28	TGTGCCACTAGGGACAGGGCCTTACTTTCCAATCAGCCCCAGCATTTT	CATRDRALLSNQPQHF
-	TRBD2	TRBJ2-5	TRBV11-3	TGTGCCAGCAGCTCCGGGGGGGGACTAGCGAAGGAGACCCAGTACTTC	CASSSGGGLAKETQYF
-	-	TRBJ2-5	TRBV4-2	TGTGCCAGCAGCACGACTAGAACCAAACAAGAGACCCAGTACTTC	CASSTTRTKQETQYF
-	TRBD1	TRBJ1-1	TRBV18	TGTGCCAGCTCACTGGACAGGGGTAGCACTGAAGCTTTCTTT	CASSLDRGSTEAFF
once	-	TRBJ1-2	TRBV5-4	TGTGCCAGCAGCAAAGGGAGGGCTAATAACCCAGGCTATGGCTACACCTTC	CASSKGRANNPGYGYTF
-	-	TRBJ1-1	TRBV13	TGTGCCAGCAGCTTAGGGCGACAGGAGATGAACACTGAAGCTTTCTTT	CASSLGRQEMNTEAFF
once	-	TRBJ1-4	TRBV5-6	TGTGCCAGCAGTCTCAGGGAAGAGGAAAAACTGTTTTTT	CASSLREEEKLFF
-	TRBD2	TRBJ2-7	TRBV7-2	TGTGCCAGCAGCTTAATCGCTAGCGGGACCTTATCCTACGAGCAGTACTTC	CASSLIASGTLSYEQYF
-	-	TRBJ2-4	TRBV7-2	TGTGCCAGCAGCCGCCGGACTGGGAGAGACATTCAGTACTTC	CASSRRTGRDIQYF
-	-	TRBJ1-5	TRBV27	TGTGCCAGCAGTCCCCCGGGGGAGGGCGGACAGCCCCAGCATTTT	CASSPPGEGGQPQHF
-	TRBD1	TRBJ1-1	TRBV5-6	TGTGCCAGCAGCTTGGATGTCAGCCGACAGGGACAAGCTTTCTTT	CASSLDVSRQGQAFF
-	-	TRBJ2-5	TRBV11-2	TGTGCCAGCAGCCCAAGACAGGGAGGAGAGACCCAGTACTTC	CASSPRQGGETQYF
-	TRBD1	TRBJ2-1	TRBV25-1	TGTGCCAGCAGTGGACAGGGAATGAACAATGAGCAGTTCTTC	CASSGQGMNNEQFF
-	-	TRBJ1-3	TRBV15	TGTGCCACCAGCAGATCCCAGGGAAACACCATATATTTT	CATSRSQGNTIYF
-	TRBD1	TRBJ1-6	TRBV15	TGTGCCACCAGCGCCGACAGGGCTGTTAATTCACCCCTCCACTTT	CATSADRAVNSPLHF
-	-	TRBJ1-3	TRBV9	TGTGCCAGCAGCGGGACAGTCTCTGGAAACACCATATATTTT	CASSGTVSGNTIYF